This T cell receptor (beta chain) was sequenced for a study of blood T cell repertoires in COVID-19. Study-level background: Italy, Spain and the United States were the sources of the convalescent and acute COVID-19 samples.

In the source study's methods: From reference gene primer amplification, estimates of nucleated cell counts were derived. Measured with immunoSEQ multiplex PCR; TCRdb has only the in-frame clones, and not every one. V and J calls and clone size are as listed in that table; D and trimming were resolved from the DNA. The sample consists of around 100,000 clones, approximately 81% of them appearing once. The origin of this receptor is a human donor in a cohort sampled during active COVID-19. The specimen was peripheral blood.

CDR3 coding DNA: TGTGCCAGCCGCTCTGCCCCTAGGGAGACCCAGTACTTC. As protein: CASRSAPRETQYF. This chain uses TRBV19 with TRBJ2-5; D gene uncertain. The CDR3 has 13 residues. CDR1 and CDR2 (germline): LNHDA, SQIVND (reference sequence). The V end was cut by 9 bases, the J end by 5 bases, with 16 bases between. Using reference TRBV19 and TRBJ2-5 for the parts outside the CDR3, the full variable domain is DGGITQSPKYLFRKEGQNVTLSCEQNLNHDAMYWYRQDPGQGLRLIYYSQIVNDFQKGDIAEGYSVSREKKESFPLTVTSAQKNPTAFYLCASRSAPRETQYFGPGTRLLVL.